Listed below are T cell receptor beta chains from one sample, sequenced in a study of cytomegalovirus exposure and HLA in healthy donors. The assay was immunoSEQ multiplex PCR, and TCRdb's table has in-frame clones only and misses some. The profile covers around 130,000 clones, with more than 70% appearing a single time and approximately 1% taken by the ten largest. The sample consisted of PBMCs. Every receptor here comes from a human donor in good health. Each CDR3 is given with its conserved first and last residue. Fields, in order: CDR3 DNA, CDR3 protein, J gene, V gene, D gene, clone size, CDR3 length. The D gene is left open where the match is weak. Expanded clones are given a class, and other clones once, few, many or no size at all.

DNA: TGTGCCAGCAGTGTCCGGAGCCCCCTAGATTCACCCCTCCACTTT
CDR3: CASSVRSPLDSPLHF
J: TRBJ1-6
V: TRBV25-1
D: -
size: -
length: 15

DNA: TGTGCCAGCAGGACCAGGGGGCAGAATCAGCCCCAGCATTTT
CDR3: CASRTRGQNQPQHF
J: TRBJ1-5
V: TRBV28
D: TRBD1
size: few
length: 14

DNA: TGTGCCACCAGCAGAGATAGACTAGCGTCCGGTCCGCAGTTCTTC
CDR3: CATSRDRLASGPQFF
J: TRBJ2-1
V: TRBV15
D: TRBD2
size: -
length: 15

DNA: TGTGCCAGCAGCTCCGAAAGGAGCGATTTCTCCTACGAGCAGTACTTC
CDR3: CASSSERSDFSYEQYF
J: TRBJ2-7
V: TRBV7-9
D: -
size: -
length: 16

DNA: TGTGCCAGCAGCTTCTTAGGTAGCGGGGATGAAAAACTGTTTTTT
CDR3: CASSFLGSGDEKLFF
J: TRBJ1-4
V: TRBV7-2
D: -
size: -
length: 15

DNA: TGTTCCAGCAGCTTGACCGGGATCGGGGCCAACGTCCTGACTTTC
CDR3: CSSSLTGIGANVLTF
J: TRBJ2-6
V: TRBV7-9
D: -
size: -
length: 15

DNA: TGTGCCAGCAGTGAACCCAGGGCTAGCAATCAGCCCCAGCATTTT
CDR3: CASSEPRASNQPQHF
J: TRBJ1-5
V: TRBV6-1
D: -
size: -
length: 15

DNA: TGTGCCAGCAGCTTAGGGACAGGGGAAAAACTGTTTTTT
CDR3: CASSLGTGEKLFF
J: TRBJ1-4
V: TRBV7-9
D: TRBD1
size: -
length: 13

DNA: TGTGCCAGGCGGGGACAGGGTTATAATAATTCACCCCTCCACTTT
CDR3: CARRGQGYNNSPLHF
J: TRBJ1-6
V: TRBV2
D: TRBD1
size: -
length: 15

DNA: TGTGCCAGCAGCAAAGACAGAAACACCGGGGAGCTGTTTTTT
CDR3: CASSKDRNTGELFF
J: TRBJ2-2
V: TRBV21-1
D: -
size: -
length: 14

DNA: TGTGCCAGCAGCTTAGCGGGGGGCTTGGATACGCAGTATTTT
CDR3: CASSLAGGLDTQYF
J: TRBJ2-3
V: TRBV2
D: TRBD2
size: -
length: 14

DNA: TGTGCCAGTAGTATGAGCTTAAATCAGCCCCAGCATTTT
CDR3: CASSMSLNQPQHF
J: TRBJ1-5
V: TRBV19
D: -
size: -
length: 13

DNA: TGTGCCAGCAGCTCGTCCCGACTAGCGGCGGAAGAGACCCAGTACTTC
CDR3: CASSSSRLAAEETQYF
J: TRBJ2-5
V: TRBV7-9
D: TRBD2
size: -
length: 16

DNA: TGTGCCAGTATGGGCCTCAGGGGAGAACTGTTTTTT
CDR3: CASMGLRGELFF
J: TRBJ1-4
V: TRBV19
D: -
size: few
length: 12

DNA: TGTGCCAGCAGGAGGGGAGGGACCGGGGAGCTGTTTTTT
CDR3: CASRRGGTGELFF
J: TRBJ2-2
V: TRBV25-1
D: TRBD2
size: -
length: 13

DNA: TGTGCCAGTAGGGTGGACAGGGTTAACGGGGAGCTGTTTTTT
CDR3: CASRVDRVNGELFF
J: TRBJ2-2
V: TRBV19
D: TRBD1
size: -
length: 14

DNA: TGTGCCAGCAGCTCCCCGCTAGCGGGCAATCCTGCTAATGAGCAGTTCTTC
CDR3: CASSSPLAGNPANEQFF
J: TRBJ2-1
V: TRBV9
D: TRBD2
size: -
length: 17

DNA: TGTGCCAGCAGCTTAGTGGCAGGGCGAAACAATGGCTACACCTTC
CDR3: CASSLVAGRNNGYTF
J: TRBJ1-2
V: TRBV7-6
D: -
size: -
length: 15

DNA: TGCAGTGCGAGACAGGGCTTTGAAGCTTTCTTT
CDR3: CSARQGFEAFF
J: TRBJ1-1
V: TRBV20-1
D: TRBD1
size: -
length: 11

DNA: TGTGCCAGCAGCATCCTAGGGAACACTGAAGCTTTCTTT
CDR3: CASSILGNTEAFF
J: TRBJ1-1
V: TRBV27
D: -
size: few
length: 13

DNA: TGTGCCAGCAACAGGGGGATAGGATCACCCCTCCACTTT
CDR3: CASNRGIGSPLHF
J: TRBJ1-6
V: TRBV7-2
D: TRBD1
size: -
length: 13

DNA: TGCAGCGTTGATGGAGGTGGGATAGTCGAGCAGTACTTC
CDR3: CSVDGGGIVEQYF
J: TRBJ2-7
V: TRBV29-1
D: -
size: -
length: 13

DNA: TGTGCCAGCGCCCTCGGGGGGGGATACAATGAGCAGTTCTTC
CDR3: CASALGGGYNEQFF
J: TRBJ2-1
V: TRBV7-3
D: TRBD2
size: -
length: 14

DNA: TGTGCCAGCTCACCAGAGGCGGCGCCTAATTCACCCCTCCACTTT
CDR3: CASSPEAAPNSPLHF
J: TRBJ1-6
V: TRBV18
D: -
size: -
length: 15

DNA: TGTGCCAGCAGCTTAGTCCTAGCGGGGGGCTTAGCCGGGGAGCTGTTTTTT
CDR3: CASSLVLAGGLAGELFF
J: TRBJ2-2
V: TRBV7-2
D: TRBD2
size: -
length: 17

DNA: TGTGCCAGCAGTTTGTCTTCTTCCTCCTACGAGCAGTACTTC
CDR3: CASSLSSSSYEQYF
J: TRBJ2-7
V: TRBV27
D: -
size: once
length: 14

DNA: TGTGCCAGCAGGCCCAATAGGACAGGATTCTACGAGCAGTACTTC
CDR3: CASRPNRTGFYEQYF
J: TRBJ2-7
V: TRBV9
D: TRBD1
size: -
length: 15

DNA: TGTGCCAGCAGCTTATGGGTGGTCAGGGGAGTAACAGATACGCAGTATTTT
CDR3: CASSLWVVRGVTDTQYF
J: TRBJ2-3
V: TRBV7-2
D: -
size: -
length: 17

DNA: TGTGCCAGCTCACCAGTGCGGGAAGAGGAAGAGACCCAGTACTTC
CDR3: CASSPVREEEETQYF
J: TRBJ2-5
V: TRBV18
D: -
size: -
length: 15

DNA: TGTGCCAGCAGTGAAGCGAATCGGGGGAGTGAGCAGTTCTTC
CDR3: CASSEANRGSEQFF
J: TRBJ2-1
V: TRBV6-1
D: -
size: -
length: 14

DNA: TGCGCCAGCAGCCAAGGCCCAGGTTTGAACACTGAAGCTTTCTTT
CDR3: CASSQGPGLNTEAFF
J: TRBJ1-1
V: TRBV4-1
D: -
size: -
length: 15

DNA: TGTGCCAGCACCTCGGGGGGGGCTGGGGAAAAACTGTTTTTT
CDR3: CASTSGGAGEKLFF
J: TRBJ1-4
V: TRBV6-1
D: -
size: -
length: 14

DNA: TGTGCCAGCAGCTTTCTAAGGACAGTACAAGAGACCCAGTACTTC
CDR3: CASSFLRTVQETQYF
J: TRBJ2-5
V: TRBV5-6
D: -
size: once
length: 15

DNA: TGTGCCACCAGCAGGGGCGTAAGCACAGATACGCAGTATTTT
CDR3: CATSRGVSTDTQYF
J: TRBJ2-3
V: TRBV15
D: -
size: -
length: 14

DNA: TGTGCCAGCAGTTTAACTTGGGGGGGCAAAAACATTCAGTACTTC
CDR3: CASSLTWGGKNIQYF
J: TRBJ2-4
V: TRBV27
D: TRBD2
size: -
length: 15

DNA: TGTGCTAGTGGCCCGGGTGGAGGGCAAGAGACCCAGTACTTC
CDR3: CASGPGGGQETQYF
J: TRBJ2-5
V: TRBV12-5
D: -
size: -
length: 14

DNA: TGCGCCAGCAGCTTGTCCCCGAATTCACCCCTCCACTTT
CDR3: CASSLSPNSPLHF
J: TRBJ1-6
V: TRBV5-1
D: -
size: -
length: 13

DNA: TGTGCCAGCAGCGAAGCCGGGTCCTACACCGGGGAGCTGTTTTTT
CDR3: CASSEAGSYTGELFF
J: TRBJ2-2
V: TRBV5-6
D: -
size: -
length: 15

DNA: TGTGCCAGCAGCTTAGTGACAGGGGGCTACGAGCAGTACTTC
CDR3: CASSLVTGGYEQYF
J: TRBJ2-7
V: TRBV7-9
D: TRBD1
size: -
length: 14

DNA: TGTGCCACCAGGACAGGGGACTATGGCTACACCTTC
CDR3: CATRTGDYGYTF
J: TRBJ1-2
V: TRBV28
D: TRBD1
size: -
length: 12

DNA: TGTGCCAGCAGCTTAGGAGAGACCTATAATTCACCCCTCCACTTT
CDR3: CASSLGETYNSPLHF
J: TRBJ1-6
V: TRBV7-2
D: -
size: -
length: 15

DNA: TGCGCCAGCAGTGAGGTGGCGGGTAGCTCCTATAATTCACCCCTCCACTTT
CDR3: CASSEVAGSSYNSPLHF
J: TRBJ1-6
V: TRBV10-1
D: -
size: -
length: 17

DNA: TGTGCCAGCAGTCCCGGACAGGCCTATGGCTACACCTTC
CDR3: CASSPGQAYGYTF
J: TRBJ1-2
V: TRBV27
D: TRBD1
size: -
length: 13